This T cell receptor (beta chain) was documented in a study of cytomegalovirus exposure and HLA in healthy donors. The study, taken as a whole, reports: Earlier analysis yielded a pattern in which most TCR beta V segments were productive about 90% or about 30% of the time. A few chains linked to CMV were shown in vitro to be specific for CMV antigens.

Donors consisted of healthy bone marrow donors. A note on this clone: Its antigen is unknown.

The PCR ran on 60 Vbeta and 13 Jbeta primers. Method: immunoSEQ multiplex PCR; TCRdb's copy keeps in-frame clones and lacks some. The sample lists 150,000 to 180,000 clones; more than 75% were seen once. Sample: PBMCs. This receptor was obtained from a woman aged 40 to 50 in good health and CMV-seropositive.

Written as DNA, the CDR3 is TGTGCCAGCAGCTTGGGCGCCAGGGGTACCTACAATGAGCAGTTCTTC. As protein: CASSLGARGTYNEQFF. The chain links TRBV5-4 to TRBJ2-1, with D possibly being TRBD1 (6 bases). The CDR3 spans 16 residues. Germline CDR1 and CDR2: SGHNT and YYREEE (reference sequence). With 0 bases removed from V and 2 bases from J, the gap between germline ends came to 12 bases. Full variable domain (remainder filled in from reference TRBV5-4 and TRBJ2-1): ETGVTQSPTHLIKTRGQQVTLRCSSQSGHNTVSWYQQALGQGPQFIFQYYREEENGRGNFPPRFSGLQFPNYSSELNVNALELDDSALYLCASSLGARGTYNEQFFGPGTRLTVL.